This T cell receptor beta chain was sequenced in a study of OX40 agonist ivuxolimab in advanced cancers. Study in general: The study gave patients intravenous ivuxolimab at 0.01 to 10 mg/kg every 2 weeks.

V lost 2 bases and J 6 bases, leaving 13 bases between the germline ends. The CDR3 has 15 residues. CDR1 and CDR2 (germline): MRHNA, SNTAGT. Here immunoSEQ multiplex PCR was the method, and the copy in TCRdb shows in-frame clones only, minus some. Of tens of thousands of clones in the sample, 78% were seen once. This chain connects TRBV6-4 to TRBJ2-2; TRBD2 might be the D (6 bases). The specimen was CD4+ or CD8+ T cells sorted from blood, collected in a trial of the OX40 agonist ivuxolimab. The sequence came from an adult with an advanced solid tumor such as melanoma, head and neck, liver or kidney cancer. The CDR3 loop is CASSDGGTDAGELFF. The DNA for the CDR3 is TGTGCCAGCAGTGACGGGGGGACCGACGCCGGGGAGCTGTTTTTT.